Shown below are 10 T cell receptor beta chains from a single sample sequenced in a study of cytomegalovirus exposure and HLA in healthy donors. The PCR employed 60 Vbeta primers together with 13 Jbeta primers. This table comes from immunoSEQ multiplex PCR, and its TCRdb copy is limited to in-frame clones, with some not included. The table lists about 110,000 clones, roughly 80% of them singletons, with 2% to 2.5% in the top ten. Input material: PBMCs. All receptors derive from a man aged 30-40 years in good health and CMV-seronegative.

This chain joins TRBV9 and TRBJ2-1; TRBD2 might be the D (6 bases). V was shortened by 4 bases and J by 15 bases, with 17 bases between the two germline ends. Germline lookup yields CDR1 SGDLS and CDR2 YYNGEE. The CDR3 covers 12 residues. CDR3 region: CASSPTGELMFF. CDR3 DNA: TGTGCCAGCAGCCCGACGGGGGAATTGATGTTCTTC.

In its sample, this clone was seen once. As DNA, the CDR3 is TGTGCCAGCAGCGTAGGGGTCGGGAGCGGTTACGAGCAGTACTTC. As protein: CASSVGVGSGYEQYF. The chain employs TRBV9 and TRBJ2-7; perhaps TRBD2 as D (6 bases). The CDR3 sequence is 15 residues long. Germline CDR1 is SGDLS and CDR2 is YYNGEE. Trimming removed 0 bases from V and 4 bases from J, with 14 bases in between.

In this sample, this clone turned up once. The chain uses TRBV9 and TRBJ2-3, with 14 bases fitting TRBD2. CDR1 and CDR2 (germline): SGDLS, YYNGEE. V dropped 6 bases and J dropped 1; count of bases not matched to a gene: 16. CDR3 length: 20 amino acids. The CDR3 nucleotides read TGTGCCAGCAACACACCAGGGACTAGCGGGAGTGTCGTCGGCACAGATACGCAGTATTTT. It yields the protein CASNTPGTSGSVVGTDTQYF.

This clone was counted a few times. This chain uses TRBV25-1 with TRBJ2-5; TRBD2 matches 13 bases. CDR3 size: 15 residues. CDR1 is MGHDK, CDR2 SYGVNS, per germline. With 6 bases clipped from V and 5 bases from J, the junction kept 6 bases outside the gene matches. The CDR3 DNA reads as TGTGCCAGCAGACGGACTAGCGGGAGTTATGAGACCCAGTACTTC. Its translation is CASRRTSGSYETQYF.

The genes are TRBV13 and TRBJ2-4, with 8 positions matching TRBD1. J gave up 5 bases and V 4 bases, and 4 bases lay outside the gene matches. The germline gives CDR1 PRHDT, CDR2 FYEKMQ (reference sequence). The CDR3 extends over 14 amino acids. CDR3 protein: CASSSGQEQNIQYF. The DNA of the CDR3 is TGTGCCAGCAGCTCGGGACAGGAGCAAAACATTCAGTACTTC.

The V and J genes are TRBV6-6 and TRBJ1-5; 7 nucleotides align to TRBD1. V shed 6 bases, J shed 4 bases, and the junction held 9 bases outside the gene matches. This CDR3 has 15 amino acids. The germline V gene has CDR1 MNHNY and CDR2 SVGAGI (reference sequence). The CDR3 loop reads CASRLRDSQNQPQHF. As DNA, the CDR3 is TGTGCCAGCAGGCTCAGGGACAGCCAAAATCAGCCCCAGCATTTT.

The CDR3: CASKQRDSSYEQYF. For the CDR3, the DNA is TGTGCCAGCAAGCAACGGGACAGCTCCTACGAGCAGTACTTC. The V gene is TRBV6-1, the J gene TRBJ2-7, with 7 bases lining up with TRBD1. CDR1 and CDR2 (germline): MNHNS, SASEGT. Trimming cost V 7 bases and J 0 bases; bases outside gene matches: 6. The CDR3 has 14 residues.

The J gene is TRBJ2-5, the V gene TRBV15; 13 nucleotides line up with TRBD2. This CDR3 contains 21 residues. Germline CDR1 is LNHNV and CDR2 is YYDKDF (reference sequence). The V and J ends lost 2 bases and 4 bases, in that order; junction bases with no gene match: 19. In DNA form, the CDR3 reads TGTGCCACCAGCAGACCCTCCCAACGACTAGCGGGGGGAGTGGTTGGAGAGACCCAGTACTTC. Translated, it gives CATSRPSQRLAGGVVGETQYF.

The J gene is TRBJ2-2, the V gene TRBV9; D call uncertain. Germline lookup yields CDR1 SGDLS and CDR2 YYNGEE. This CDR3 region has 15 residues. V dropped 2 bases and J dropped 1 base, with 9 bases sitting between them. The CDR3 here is CASSVGSGNTGELFF. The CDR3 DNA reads TGTGCCAGCAGCGTCGGTTCAGGGAACACCGGGGAGCTGTTTTTT. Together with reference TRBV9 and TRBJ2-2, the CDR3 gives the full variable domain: DSGVTQTPKHLITATGQRVTLRCSPRSGDLSVYWYQQSLDQGLQFLIQYYNGEERAKGNILERFSAQQFPDLHSELNLSSLELGDSALYFCASSVGSGNTGELFFGEGSRLTVL.

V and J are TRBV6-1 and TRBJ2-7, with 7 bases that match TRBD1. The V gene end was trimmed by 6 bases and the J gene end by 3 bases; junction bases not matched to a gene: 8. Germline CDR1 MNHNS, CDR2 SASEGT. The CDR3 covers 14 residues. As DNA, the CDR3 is TGTGCCAGCAGAAGACCGGGACAGAGCTACGAGCAGTACTTC. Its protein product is CASRRPGQSYEQYF.